Presented here are 24 T cell receptor beta chains from one specimen sequenced in a study of OX40 agonist ivuxolimab in advanced cancers. TCRdb keeps only in-frame clones here, not all; method: immunoSEQ multiplex PCR. The data show 59,000 or so clones, 65% to 90% seen once. The specimen was CD4+ or CD8+ T cells sorted from blood, collected in a trial of the OX40 agonist ivuxolimab. The receptors originated from an adult with an advanced solid tumor such as melanoma, head and neck, liver or kidney cancer.

This clone was detected only once. The chain uses TRBV7-9 and TRBJ2-1, with 9 bases identical to TRBD1. With V trimmed by 4 bases and J by 6 bases, 10 bases remained unmatched. Germline lookup yields CDR1 SEHNR and CDR2 FQNEAQ (reference sequence). CDR3 length: 16 residues. The CDR3 loop reads CASSSTPGQGLNEQFF. CDR3 nucleotides: TGTGCCAGCAGCTCCACGCCGGGACAGGGCCTCAATGAGCAGTTCTTC.

V usage is TRBV6-1 and J usage is TRBJ1-2, with D possibly TRBD1 on 6 matching bases. Trimming took 1 base from V and 4 from J, leaving 13 bases between them. The length of the CDR3 is 15 residues. Germline V CDR1 and CDR2: MNHNS, SASEGT. The CDR3, as DNA: TGTGCCAGCAGTGAAGGACAGGCCGCAATCTATGGCTACACCTTC. It yields the protein CASSEGQAAIYGYTF.

This chain joins TRBV30 and TRBJ1-3; a possible D gene is TRBD1 (6 bases). The germline V gene has CDR1 GTSNPN and CDR2 SVGIG (reference sequence). CDR3 length equals 14 residues. V was cut by 0 bases and J by 1 base, with 7 bases left in between. CDR3 protein: CAWSVGGSGNTIYF. The CDR3 bases are TGTGCCTGGAGTGTAGGGGGATCTGGAAACACCATATATTTT.

The V and J genes are TRBV9 and TRBJ2-3; 13 bases map to TRBD2. The germline gives CDR1 SGDLS, CDR2 YYNGEE. CDR3 length: 17 residues. Unmatched junction bases numbered 11, after V lost 4 bases and J lost 6 bases. CDR3 bases: TGTGCCAGCAGCCCTGGGACTAGCGGGAATAGCGGTGATACGCAGTATTTT. Residues: CASSPGTSGNSGDTQYF.

The chain carries TRBV19 and TRBJ2-5; D call uncertain. Germline V gene sequence: CDR1 LNHDA, CDR2 SQIVND (reference sequence). The CDR3 totals 12 residues. V gave up 5 bases and J gave up 4 bases, with 8 bases separating them. Here the CDR3 reads CASSPPGETQYF. CDR3 sequence (DNA): TGTGCCAGTAGTCCTCCGGGAGAGACCCAGTACTTC.

The chain couples TRBV28 to TRBJ1-5; tentative D call: TRBD1 (5 bases). Per the germline V gene, CDR1 is MDHEN and CDR2 is SYDVKM. V was shortened by 7 bases and J by 0 bases, with 25 bases between the two germline ends. The CDR3 totals 19 residues. CDR3 nucleotide sequence: TGTGCCAGCATTAGCGGTCAGGTCGGGGCCCTTTATAGCAATCAGCCCCAGCATTTT. As protein: CASISGQVGALYSNQPQHF. The whole variable domain, remainder taken from reference TRBV28 and TRBJ1-5, is DVKVTQSSRYLVKRTGEKVFLECVQDMDHENMFWYRQDPGLGLRLIYFSYDVKMKEKGDIPEGYSVSREKKERFSLILESASTNQTSMYLCASISGQVGALYSNQPQHFGDGTRLSIL.

CDR3 loop: CASSVQGSGANVLTF. DNA of the CDR3: TGCGCCAGCAGCGTACAGGGTTCTGGGGCCAACGTCCTGACTTTC. The gene calls are TRBV5-1 and TRBJ2-6, with D possibly being TRBD1 (6 bases). This CDR3 contains 15 residues. Trimming shortened V by 4 bases and J by 1 base, and 9 bases separated the two germline ends. Germline V CDR1 and CDR2: SGHRS, YFSETQ.

The V call is TRBV7-2, the J call TRBJ1-2; TRBD1 aligns across 7 bases. The CDR3 spans 16 residues. Germline CDR1 is SGHTA and CDR2 is FQGNSA. J was trimmed by 7 bases and V by 1 base; bases with no gene match: 12. The CDR3 DNA sequence: TGTGCCAGCAGCTTAGATGTAGGGGGCGGACAACGTGGCTACACCTTC. This gives the protein CASSLDVGGGQRGYTF.

The CDR3 sequence is CASSLFGRAKDHQPQHF. CDR3 in DNA: TGTGCCAGCAGTTTGTTTGGCAGGGCTAAAGACCATCAGCCCCAGCATTTT. This sequence joins TRBV28 and TRBJ1-5, with D possibly matching TRBD1 (5 bases). V was clipped by 3 bases and J by 5 bases, with 20 bases between them. Germline values: CDR1 MDHEN, CDR2 SYDVKM. The CDR3 extends over 17 amino acids.

The chain carries TRBV5-1 and TRBJ2-1, with a weak D call TRBD2 (6 bases). Trimming took 1 base from V and 6 from J, leaving 23 bases between them. Per germline, CDR1 SGHRS and CDR2 YFSETQ. The length of the CDR3 is 18 residues. Here the CDR3 DNA reads TGCGCCAGCAGCTTGCGGGAAACCAGCCCTGGGGGGTTCAATGAGCAGTTCTTC. It encodes CASSLRETSPGGFNEQFF.

The rearrangement uses TRBV2 and TRBJ2-7, with D maybe TRBD2 (5 bases). The CDR3 spans 12 residues. Trimming removed 6 bases at V and 4 bases at J, with 10 bases between. Germline assignment: CDR1 SNHLY and CDR2 FYNNEI. The CDR3: CASRPGGYEQYF. CDR3 bases: TGTGCCAGCAGGCCCGGCGGGTACGAGCAGTACTTC.

V gene TRBV5-8 combines with J gene TRBJ2-5; 9 nucleotides match TRBD1. This CDR3 has 15 residues. Looked up from germline, CDR1 is SGHTS and CDR2 is YDEGEE. The junction had 7 bases not matched to a gene; V was cut back by 2 bases and J by 5 bases. CDR3 loop: CASSFGQGRWETQYF. The DNA of the CDR3 is TGTGCCAGCAGCTTCGGACAGGGGCGGTGGGAGACCCAGTACTTC.

The chain uses TRBV6-6 and TRBJ1-2, with D tentatively TRBD1 (5 bases). CDR1 and CDR2 from the germline V gene are MNHNY and SVGAGI (reference sequence). Trimming left V 6 bases short and J 5 bases short, with 13 bases between. The CDR3 is made up of 13 amino acids. The CDR3 DNA is TGTGCCAGCAGCCCGACGGGGGTATATGGCTACACCTTC. Amino acid sequence: CASSPTGVYGYTF.

The gene calls are TRBV5-1 and TRBJ1-2; the match to TRBD1 covers 11 bases. In germline, CDR1 is SGHRS, CDR2 YFSETQ. The CDR3 sequence is 15 residues long. The trim removed 4 bases at V and 4 bases at J, leaving 6 bases unmatched. In DNA form, the CDR3 reads TGCGCCAGCAGCCCAGGACAGGGGGCAGTCTATGGCTACACCTTC. Residues: CASSPGQGAVYGYTF.

V is TRBV30 and J is TRBJ1-2; D gene uncertain. There are 12 residues in the CDR3. V shed 1 base and J shed 4 bases, with 7 bases lying between them. CDR1 is GTSNPN, CDR2 SVGIG, per germline (reference sequence). The CDR3 sequence is CAWSEGSYGYTF. In nucleotides, the CDR3 is TGTGCCTGGAGTGAGGGCTCCTATGGCTACACCTTC.

The CDR3 coding sequence is TGTGCCAGTAGTATAGGCGGCGGGGTTAGCACAGATACGCAGTATTTT. It encodes CASSIGGGVSTDTQYF. This chain uses TRBV19 with TRBJ2-3; possibly TRBD2 for D (6 bases). Trimming cost V 1 base and J 0 bases, with 11 bases left between them. Germline CDR1 LNHDA, CDR2 SQIVND (reference sequence). This CDR3 is 16 amino acids long.

The gene calls are TRBV6-5 and TRBJ1-4; no clear D gene. This CDR3 contains 14 residues. From germline, CDR1 is MNHEY and CDR2 SVGAGI. The germline V and J ends were trimmed by 6 bases and 5 bases, with 13 bases remaining between them. The CDR3 DNA reads as TGTGCCAGCAGGAACGCGGCAGACAATGAAAAACTGTTTTTT. Its translation is CASRNAADNEKLFF.

This CDR3 reads CAWSAQVEQYF. The DNA for the CDR3 is TGTGCCTGGAGTGCCCAAGTAGAGCAGTACTTC. The chain is built from TRBV30 and TRBJ2-7; no clear D gene. Germline assignment: CDR1 GTSNPN and CDR2 SVGIG (reference sequence). The CDR3 is made up of 11 amino acids. V dropped 1 base and J dropped 7 bases, with 8 bases sitting between them.

The chain combines TRBV30 with TRBJ1-1; D gene ambiguous. CDR3 length: 13 amino acids. The V gene's germline CDR1 is GTSNPN and CDR2 SVGIG (reference sequence). The germline V and J ends were trimmed by 2 bases and 4 bases, with 11 bases remaining between them. CDR3 DNA sequence: TGTGCCTGGAGTTCGGGTGGTGGCACTGAAGCTTTCTTT. Translating it yields CAWSSGGGTEAFF.

V gene TRBV18 combines with J gene TRBJ2-7; 12 bases are shared with TRBD1. The V and J ends lost 4 bases and 4 bases, in that order; junction bases with no gene match: 8. Germline V gene sequence: CDR1 KGHSH, CDR2 LQKENI. This CDR3 has 16 amino acids. The CDR3 bases are TGTGCCAGCTCACGTTTACCGGGACAGGGGGCTTACGAGCAGTACTTC. Residues: CASSRLPGQGAYEQYF.

The chain recombines TRBV18 with TRBJ2-5; a possible D gene is TRBD1 (5 bases). Per the germline V gene, CDR1 is KGHSH and CDR2 is LQKENI. Trimming left V 1 base short and J 5 bases short, with 20 bases between. This CDR3 is 17 amino acids long. CDR3 amino acids: CASSPQQAAGKGETQYF. The CDR3 DNA follows: TGTGCCAGCTCACCACAACAGGCCGCCGGCAAAGGGGAGACCCAGTACTTC.

The rearrangement links TRBV28 to TRBJ1-5, with TRBD1 matching over 7 bases. The V and J ends lost 8 bases and 7 bases, in that order; junction bases with no gene match: 11. Germline CDR1 is MDHEN and CDR2 is SYDVKM. The CDR3 extends over 14 amino acids. Here the CDR3 DNA reads TGTGCCAGCGAGCCGGGACAGCTGAGACAGCCCCAGCATTTT. Encoded protein: CASEPGQLRQPQHF.

The rearrangement uses TRBV11-3 and TRBJ1-6; 7 nucleotides agree with TRBD1. V gave up 6 bases and J gave up 7 bases; unmatched junction bases: 3. The germline V gene encodes CDR1 SGHNT and CDR2 YENEEA. The CDR3 contains 13 residues. The CDR3 loop is CASSAGGNSPLHF. CDR3 DNA: TGTGCCAGCAGTGCAGGGGGAAATTCACCCCTCCACTTT.

V and J are TRBV4-3 and TRBJ2-3; TRBD1 might be the D (6 bases). Between the trimmed V and J ends, which lost 0 bases and 4 bases, there was a span of 14 bases. The CDR3 extends over 16 amino acids. CDR1 and CDR2 (germline): LGHNA, YSLEER. In nucleotides, the CDR3 is TGCGCCAGCAGCCAAGACACTCGGGACATAGCAGATACGCAGTATTTT. Translation: CASSQDTRDIADTQYF.